This is a list of T cell receptor beta chains from one sample in a study of blood T cells in healthy people across ages. TCRdb fed the 5' RACE reads into MiXCR, producing one record per CDR3 protein. The repertoire holds fewer than 700,000 distinct CDR3 sequences, with around half as singletons. Sequencing was performed on blood. Receptor source: a man at least 80 years old in good health. The CDR3 runs from the conserved cysteine through the conserved F or W. A D gene is named only where the DNA matches it firmly. Size values are once, few and many counts, or a class for expanded clones, and some rows have none.

D gene: NA
J gene: TRBJ2-7
clone size: NA
V gene: TRBV11-2
CDR3 protein: CASSGGHLIDEQYF
CDR3 DNA: TGTGCCAGCAGCGGGGGACACCTTATAGACGAGCAGTACTTC

D gene: NA
J gene: TRBJ1-2
clone size: many
V gene: TRBV7-9
CDR3 protein: CASSLAPNSQTYGYTF
CDR3 DNA: TGTGCCAGCAGCTTAGCCCCGAACAGTCAAACCTATGGCTACACCTTC

D gene: TRBD2
J gene: TRBJ2-1
clone size: few
V gene: TRBV7-3
CDR3 protein: CASSSGLAGERLFF
CDR3 DNA: TGTGCCAGCAGCTCAGGACTAGCGGGAGAGCGTCTGTTCTTC

D gene: NA
J gene: TRBJ2-5
clone size: many
V gene: TRBV10-3
CDR3 protein: CAISDSYSAPETQYF
CDR3 DNA: TGTGCCATCAGTGACAGCTATTCCGCCCCGGAGACCCAGTACTTC

D gene: TRBD1
J gene: TRBJ1-1
clone size: NA
V gene: TRBV4-1
CDR3 protein: CASSQEMGQGRRPFF
CDR3 DNA: TGCGCCAGCAGCCAAGAGATGGGACAGGGGAGGAGGCCTTTCTTT

D gene: TRBD1
J gene: TRBJ2-1
clone size: NA
V gene: TRBV5-1
CDR3 protein: CASSIGQGAKYEQFF
CDR3 DNA: TGCGCCAGCAGCATAGGACAGGGGGCAAAATATGAGCAGTTCTTC

D gene: NA
J gene: TRBJ2-4
clone size: NA
V gene: TRBV27
CDR3 protein: CASASRGTVKNIQYF
CDR3 DNA: TGTGCCAGCGCTAGCCGGGGTACGGTTAAAAACATTCAGTACTTC

D gene: NA
J gene: TRBJ2-5
clone size: NA
V gene: TRBV6-6
CDR3 protein: CASSRQARTQETQYF
CDR3 DNA: TGTGCCAGCAGTCGACAGGCGCGGACCCAAGAGACCCAGTACTTC

D gene: TRBD1
J gene: TRBJ2-6
clone size: few
V gene: TRBV7-2
CDR3 protein: CASSPRQGSPGANVLTF
CDR3 DNA: TGTGCCAGCAGCCCGCGACAGGGGTCGCCTGGGGCCAACGTCCTGACTTTC

D gene: TRBD1
J gene: TRBJ1-1
clone size: NA
V gene: TRBV29-1
CDR3 protein: CSVLQGGNTEVFF
CDR3 DNA: TGCAGCGTCTTACAGGGGGGGAACACTGAAGTTTTCTTT

D gene: NA
J gene: TRBJ1-4
clone size: NA
V gene: TRBV5-1
CDR3 protein: CASSRGTLDNEKLFF
CDR3 DNA: TGCGCCAGCAGCCGGGGGACGTTGGATAATGAAAAACTGTTTTTT

D gene: TRBD1
J gene: TRBJ2-7
clone size: NA
V gene: TRBV5-1
CDR3 protein: CASSGGTGTGPYEQYF
CDR3 DNA: TGCGCCAGCAGCGGCGGGACAGGGACGGGACCATACGAGCAGTACTTC

D gene: TRBD2
J gene: TRBJ2-7
clone size: NA
V gene: TRBV4-2
CDR3 protein: CASSQGGTSFYEQYF
CDR3 DNA: TGTGCCAGCAGCCAAGGAGGGACTAGTTTCTACGAGCAGTACTTC

D gene: TRBD2
J gene: TRBJ2-5
clone size: NA
V gene: TRBV29-1
CDR3 protein: CSGRGTGEGETQYF
CDR3 DNA: TGCAGCGGGAGAGGAACTGGGGAGGGGGAGACCCAGTACTTC

D gene: NA
J gene: TRBJ1-4
clone size: NA
V gene: TRBV7-2
CDR3 protein: CASSFGLYSTNEKLFF
CDR3 DNA: TGTGCCAGCAGCTTTGGCTTATACTCAACTAATGAAAAACTGTTTTTT

D gene: NA
J gene: TRBJ2-3
clone size: NA
V gene: TRBV2
CDR3 protein: CASSPGRTNTDTQYF
CDR3 DNA: TGTGCCAGCAGTCCGGGACGGACGAACACAGATACGCAGTATTTT

D gene: NA
J gene: TRBJ2-5
clone size: NA
V gene: TRBV5-1
CDR3 protein: CASSLRNAGASQETQYF
CDR3 DNA: TGCGCCAGCAGCCTCCGAAATGCGGGGGCCTCCCAAGAGACCCAGTACTTC

D gene: NA
J gene: TRBJ2-1
clone size: NA
V gene: TRBV20-1
CDR3 protein: CSASTASSYNEQFF
CDR3 DNA: TGCAGTGCTTCTACGGCAAGCTCCTACAATGAGCAGTTCTTC

D gene: NA
J gene: TRBJ2-1
clone size: few
V gene: TRBV29-1
CDR3 protein: CSVEEVGYEQFF
CDR3 DNA: TGCAGCGTTGAAGAAGTGGGTTATGAGCAGTTCTTC

D gene: TRBD2
J gene: TRBJ2-3
clone size: NA
V gene: TRBV20-1
CDR3 protein: CSADTRAGDQDTQYF
CDR3 DNA: TGCAGTGCTGACACTAGAGCGGGGGATCAAGATACGCAGTATTTT

D gene: NA
J gene: TRBJ1-2
clone size: NA
V gene: TRBV7-2
CDR3 protein: CASSLPGILTGESQGGYTF
CDR3 DNA: TGTGCCAGCAGCTTACCAGGGATATTGACAGGAGAATCCCAGGGTGGCTACACCTTC

D gene: NA
J gene: TRBJ1-1
clone size: NA
V gene: TRBV24-1
CDR3 protein: CATSESTGPNTEAFF
CDR3 DNA: TGTGCCACCAGTGAATCGACGGGGCCGAACACTGAAGCTTTCTTT

D gene: TRBD1
J gene: TRBJ2-1
clone size: NA
V gene: TRBV6-5
CDR3 protein: CASSYEGTGWANEQFF
CDR3 DNA: TGTGCCAGCAGTTACGAGGGGACAGGCTGGGCGAATGAGCAGTTCTTC

D gene: NA
J gene: TRBJ2-3
clone size: few
V gene: TRBV12-3/TRBV12-4
CDR3 protein: CAGSLTDTQYF
CDR3 DNA: TGTGCCGGCAGTTTAACAGATACGCAGTATTTT

D gene: TRBD2
J gene: TRBJ2-3
clone size: few
V gene: TRBV10-3
CDR3 protein: CAIKGPSGGLDTQYF
CDR3 DNA: TGTGCCATCAAGGGTCCTAGCGGGGGTTTAGATACGCAGTATTTT

D gene: TRBD2
J gene: TRBJ2-6
clone size: many
V gene: TRBV6-5
CDR3 protein: CASSYSGLAAGANVLTF
CDR3 DNA: TGTGCCAGCAGTTACTCCGGACTAGCAGCGGGGGCCAACGTCCTGACTTTC

D gene: NA
J gene: TRBJ2-7
clone size: NA
V gene: TRBV12-3/TRBV12-4
CDR3 protein: CASSTRSGLYEQYF
CDR3 DNA: TGTGCCAGCAGTACCCGATCCGGGTTATACGAGCAGTACTTC

D gene: NA
J gene: TRBJ1-5
clone size: many
V gene: TRBV6-2/TRBV6-3
CDR3 protein: CASSSTNQPQHF
CDR3 DNA: TGTGCCAGCAGTTCAACCAATCAGCCCCAGCATTTT

D gene: NA
J gene: TRBJ2-5
clone size: NA
V gene: TRBV7-3
CDR3 protein: CASSLGPHQETQYF
CDR3 DNA: TGTGCCAGCAGCTTGGGTCCCCATCAAGAGACCCAGTACTTC

D gene: TRBD2
J gene: TRBJ2-7
clone size: few
V gene: TRBV20-1
CDR3 protein: CSAPLAGSSYEQYF
CDR3 DNA: TGCAGTGCGCCTTTAGCGGGATCCTCCTACGAGCAGTACTTC

D gene: NA
J gene: TRBJ2-7
clone size: NA
V gene: TRBV7-9
CDR3 protein: CVSSPLGGASYEQYF
CDR3 DNA: TGTGTCAGCAGCCCCCTTGGAGGGGCCTCCTACGAGCAGTACTTC

D gene: NA
J gene: TRBJ2-5
clone size: NA
V gene: TRBV7-3
CDR3 protein: CASSRGRDQTQYF
CDR3 DNA: TGTGCCAGCAGCCGGGGACGGGACCAGACCCAGTACTTC

D gene: NA
J gene: TRBJ2-5
clone size: few
V gene: TRBV11-1
CDR3 protein: CASSAMGIGETQYF
CDR3 DNA: TGTGCCAGCAGCGCAATGGGGATTGGGGAGACCCAGTACTTC

D gene: NA
J gene: TRBJ2-6
clone size: few
V gene: TRBV20-1
CDR3 protein: CSASPLSGANVLTF
CDR3 DNA: TGCAGTGCCAGCCCCCTCTCTGGGGCCAACGTCCTGACTTTC

D gene: NA
J gene: TRBJ2-5
clone size: NA
V gene: TRBV28
CDR3 protein: CASSLKPGHRGETQYF
CDR3 DNA: TGTGCCAGCAGTTTAAAGCCGGGACACCGGGGGGAGACCCAGTACTTC

D gene: NA
J gene: TRBJ2-7
clone size: NA
V gene: TRBV20-1
CDR3 protein: CSARETAYEQYF
CDR3 DNA: TGCAGTGCTAGAGAGACAGCCTACGAGCAGTACTTC

D gene: NA
J gene: TRBJ2-7
clone size: few
V gene: TRBV28
CDR3 protein: CASSSGTALDEQYF
CDR3 DNA: TGTGCCAGCAGTTCCGGGACCGCTCTGGACGAGCAGTACTTC

D gene: NA
J gene: TRBJ2-5
clone size: few
V gene: TRBV9
CDR3 protein: CASSDGGQGGLETQYF
CDR3 DNA: TGTGCCAGCAGCGACGGTGGGCAGGGTGGGTTGGAGACCCAGTACTTC

D gene: TRBD1
J gene: TRBJ1-6
clone size: NA
V gene: TRBV7-2
CDR3 protein: CASSLATGDNSPLHF
CDR3 DNA: TGTGCCAGCAGCTTAGCGACAGGGGACAATTCACCCCTCCACTTT

D gene: NA
J gene: TRBJ2-2
clone size: NA
V gene: TRBV6-6
CDR3 protein: CASSQVGASGTGELFF
CDR3 DNA: TGTGCCAGCAGCCAGGTCGGGGCCTCGGGCACCGGGGAGCTGTTTTTT

D gene: TRBD1
J gene: TRBJ2-1
clone size: few
V gene: TRBV29-1
CDR3 protein: CSVRDSYNEQFF
CDR3 DNA: TGCAGCGTGAGGGACAGTTACAATGAGCAGTTCTTC

D gene: NA
J gene: TRBJ1-6
clone size: many
V gene: TRBV6-6
CDR3 protein: CASSYDGQRVNSPLHF
CDR3 DNA: TGTGCCAGCAGTTACGACGGGCAGAGAGTGAATTCACCCCTCCACTTT